This record covers a single T cell receptor beta chain. This clone was observed many times. It lacks a known antigen. The input lacks base qualities; no much larger clone sits a single base away. The sample comes from a study of metastatic and nonmetastatic thyroid tumors (dated by TCRdb to 2020 to 2021). For the study in its entirety: For patients with malignant and with benign thyroid disease, the researchers compared repertoires between peripheral blood samples and tumor or nodule tissue samples.

No patient had received any treatment before thyroid surgery. Using T-cell receptor beta sequencing, the researchers looked back retrospectively at clinical samples from patients, gathered between about 2011 and 2019. Beyond this particular receptor, the publication reports: In both blood and tumor samples, TCR beta diversity was reported to be significantly higher in malignant tumors than in benign nodules.

Library construction relied on PCR. These reads were obtained on an Illumina HiSeq 4000. High-throughput sequencing was used to profile the TCR beta-chain CDR3 region of every patient. The authors processed their data as follows. A classifier to discriminate distant-metastatic papillary thyroid cancer patients was built from CDR3 differences across clinicopathological groups. To measure repertoire diversity the researchers used the Shannon index, while the Morisita-Horn index served to gauge how similar the tumor and blood repertoires were. TCRdb took the public reads, trimmed them with fastp at Q25, ran MiXCR for clone calling and kept in-frame beta chains. The V and J calls follow TCRdb's processing rather than the paper's. The sample has some 93,000 clones on record, roughly 12% of them singletons. Approximately 10% of the sample rests with the top ten. Material: blood. This TCR derives from a female donor with papillary thyroid cancer or a benign thyroid nodule (not recorded which). Some clones in this sample may be carry-over from other donors' samples.

CDR3 protein: CASSQEYTQYF. DNA sequence: TGCGCCAGCAGCCAAGAATATACGCAGTATTTT. The V and J genes are TRBV5-1 and TRBJ2-3; the D segment cannot be called with confidence. The germline ends are 7 bases apart after V is trimmed by 4 bases and J by 7 bases. Via the germline V gene, CDR1 is SGHRS and CDR2 YFSETQ. Including cysteine and phenylalanine, the CDR3 has 11 amino acids. Only CDR3 DNA remains: 33 bases, in frame from the first base.